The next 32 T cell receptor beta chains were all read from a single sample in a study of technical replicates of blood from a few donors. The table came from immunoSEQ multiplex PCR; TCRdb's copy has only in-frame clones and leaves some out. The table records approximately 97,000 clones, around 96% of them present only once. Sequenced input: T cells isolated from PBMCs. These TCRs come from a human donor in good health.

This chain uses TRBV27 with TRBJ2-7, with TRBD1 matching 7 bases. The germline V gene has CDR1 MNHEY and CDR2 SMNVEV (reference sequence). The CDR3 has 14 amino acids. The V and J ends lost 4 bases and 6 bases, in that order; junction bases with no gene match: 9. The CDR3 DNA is TGTGCCAGCAGTTGGGGGACAGTAGATAGCGAGCAGTACTTC. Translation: CASSWGTVDSEQYF.

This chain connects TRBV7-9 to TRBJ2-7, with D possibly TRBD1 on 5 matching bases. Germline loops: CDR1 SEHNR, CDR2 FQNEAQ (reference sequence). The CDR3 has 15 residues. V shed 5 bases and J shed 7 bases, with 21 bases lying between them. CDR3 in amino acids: CASSPPRTLMGEQYF. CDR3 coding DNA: TGTGCCAGCAGCCCCCCGCGGACACTCATGGGAGAGCAGTACTTC.

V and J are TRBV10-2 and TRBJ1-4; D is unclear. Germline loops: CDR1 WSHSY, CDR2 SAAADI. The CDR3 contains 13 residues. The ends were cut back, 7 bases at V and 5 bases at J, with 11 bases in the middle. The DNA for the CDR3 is TGCGCCAGCAACAGCAGAGAAAATGAAAAACTGTTTTTT. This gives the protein CASNSRENEKLFF.

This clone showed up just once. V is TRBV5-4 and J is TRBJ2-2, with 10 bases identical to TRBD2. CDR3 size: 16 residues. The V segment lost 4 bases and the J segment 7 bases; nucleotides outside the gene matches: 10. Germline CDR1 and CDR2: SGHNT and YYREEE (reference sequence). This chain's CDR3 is CASSRLAGEGYGELFF. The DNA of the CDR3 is TGTGCCAGCAGCCGCCTAGCGGGAGAAGGGTACGGGGAGCTGTTTTTT.

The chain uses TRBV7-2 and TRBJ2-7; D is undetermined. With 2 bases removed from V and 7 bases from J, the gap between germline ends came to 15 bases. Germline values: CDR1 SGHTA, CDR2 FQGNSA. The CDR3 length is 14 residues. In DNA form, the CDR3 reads TGTGCCAGCAGCTTAAACAGCATCCGCAGTGAGCAGTACTTC. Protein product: CASSLNSIRSEQYF.

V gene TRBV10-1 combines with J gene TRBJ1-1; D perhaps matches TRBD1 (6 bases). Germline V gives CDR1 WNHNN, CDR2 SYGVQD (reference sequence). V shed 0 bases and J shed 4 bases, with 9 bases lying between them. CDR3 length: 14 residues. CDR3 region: CASSESKGGTEAFF. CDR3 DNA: TGCGCCAGCAGTGAGTCGAAAGGGGGCACTGAAGCTTTCTTT.

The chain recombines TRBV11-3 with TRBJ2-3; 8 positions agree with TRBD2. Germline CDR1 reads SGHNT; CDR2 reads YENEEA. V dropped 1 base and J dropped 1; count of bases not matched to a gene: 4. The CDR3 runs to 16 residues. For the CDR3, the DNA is TGTGCCAGCAGCTTAGTCGGTAGCGGGGGCACAGATACGCAGTATTTT. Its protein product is CASSLVGSGGTDTQYF.

The CDR3 region has the DNA TGTGCCAGCAGTGCACTAGCGTGGAATGAGCAGTTCTTC. This gives the protein CASSALAWNEQFF. The chain is built from TRBV2 and TRBJ2-1, with TRBD2 matching over 7 bases. Germline V gives CDR1 SNHLY, CDR2 FYNNEI. CDR3 length equals 13 residues. V was clipped by 4 bases and J by 7 bases; unmatched bases: 4.

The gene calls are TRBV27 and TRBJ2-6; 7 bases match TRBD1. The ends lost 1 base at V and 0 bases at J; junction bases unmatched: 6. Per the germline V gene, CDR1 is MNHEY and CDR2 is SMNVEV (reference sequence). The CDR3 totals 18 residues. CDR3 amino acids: CASSLWTGLNSGANVLTF. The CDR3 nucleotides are TGTGCCAGCAGTTTATGGACAGGCCTAAACTCTGGGGCCAACGTCCTGACTTTC.

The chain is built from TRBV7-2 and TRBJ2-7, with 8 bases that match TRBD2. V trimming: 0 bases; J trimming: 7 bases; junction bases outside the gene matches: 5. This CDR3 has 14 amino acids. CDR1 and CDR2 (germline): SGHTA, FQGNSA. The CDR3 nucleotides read TGTGCCAGCAGCTTAGCGCGGGAGGTTCAAGAGCAGTACTTC. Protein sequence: CASSLAREVQEQYF.

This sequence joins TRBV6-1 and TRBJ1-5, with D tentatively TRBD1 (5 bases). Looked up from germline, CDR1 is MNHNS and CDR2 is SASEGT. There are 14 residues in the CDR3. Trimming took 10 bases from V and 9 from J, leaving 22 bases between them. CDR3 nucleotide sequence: TGTGCCACCCTCCCCTCAGGGATTCTCCGGCCCCAGCATTTT. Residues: CATLPSGILRPQHF.

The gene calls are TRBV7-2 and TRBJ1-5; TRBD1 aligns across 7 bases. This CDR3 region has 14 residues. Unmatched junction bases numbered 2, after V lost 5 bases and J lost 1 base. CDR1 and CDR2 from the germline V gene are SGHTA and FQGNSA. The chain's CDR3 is CASSRQGSNQPQHF. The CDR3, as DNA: TGTGCCAGCAGCCGACAGGGAAGCAATCAGCCCCAGCATTTT.

The DNA of the CDR3 is TGTGCCAGCAGCCAAGATAGTTTCAGGGACAGGGGTAACTATGGCTACACCTTC. As protein: CASSQDSFRDRGNYGYTF. The chain joins TRBV4-2 to TRBJ1-2; 10 positions agree with TRBD1. This CDR3 has 18 residues. The V and J ends lost 0 bases and 1 base, in that order; junction bases with no gene match: 8. The germline CDR1 and CDR2 sequences are LGHNA and YNFKEQ.

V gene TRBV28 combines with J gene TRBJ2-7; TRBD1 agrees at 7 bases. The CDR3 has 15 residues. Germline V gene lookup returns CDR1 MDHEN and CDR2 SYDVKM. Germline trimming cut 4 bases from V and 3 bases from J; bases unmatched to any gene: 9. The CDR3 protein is CASSSIPGQIYEQYF. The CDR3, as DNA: TGTGCCAGCAGTTCCATCCCGGGACAGATCTACGAGCAGTACTTC.

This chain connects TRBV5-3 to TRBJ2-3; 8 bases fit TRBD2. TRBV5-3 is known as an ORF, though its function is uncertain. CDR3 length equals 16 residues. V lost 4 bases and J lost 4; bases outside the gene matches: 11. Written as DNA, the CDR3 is TGTGCCAGAAGCAGCACGCCGGGACTAGAGGCAGATACGCAGTATTTT. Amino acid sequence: CARSSTPGLEADTQYF.

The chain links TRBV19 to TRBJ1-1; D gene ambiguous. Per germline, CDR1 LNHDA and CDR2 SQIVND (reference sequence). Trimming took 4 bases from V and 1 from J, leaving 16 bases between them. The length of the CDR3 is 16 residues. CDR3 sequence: CASSTIHAGENTEAFF. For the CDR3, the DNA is TGTGCCAGTAGTACAATACATGCCGGAGAGAACACTGAAGCTTTCTTT.

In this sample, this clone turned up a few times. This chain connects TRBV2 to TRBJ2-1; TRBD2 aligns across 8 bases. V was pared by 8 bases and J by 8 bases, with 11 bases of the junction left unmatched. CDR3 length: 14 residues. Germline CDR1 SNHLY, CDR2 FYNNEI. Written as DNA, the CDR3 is TGTGCCAGCCTCCCGGGACTAGGCATTTATGAGCAGTTCTTC. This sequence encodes CASLPGLGIYEQFF.

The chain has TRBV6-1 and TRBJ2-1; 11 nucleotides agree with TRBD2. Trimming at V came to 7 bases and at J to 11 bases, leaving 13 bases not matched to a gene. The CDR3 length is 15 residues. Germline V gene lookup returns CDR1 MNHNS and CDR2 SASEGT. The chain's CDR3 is CASNRISSGRAQQFF. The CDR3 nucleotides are TGTGCCAGCAACAGAATCAGTAGCGGGAGGGCCCAGCAGTTCTTC.

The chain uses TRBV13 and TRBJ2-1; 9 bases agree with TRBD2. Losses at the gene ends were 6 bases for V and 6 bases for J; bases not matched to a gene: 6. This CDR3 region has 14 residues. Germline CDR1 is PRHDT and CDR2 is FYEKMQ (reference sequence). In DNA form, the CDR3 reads TGTGCCAGCAGATCCAGCGGGAGGAGCAATGAGCAGTTCTTC. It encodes CASRSSGRSNEQFF.

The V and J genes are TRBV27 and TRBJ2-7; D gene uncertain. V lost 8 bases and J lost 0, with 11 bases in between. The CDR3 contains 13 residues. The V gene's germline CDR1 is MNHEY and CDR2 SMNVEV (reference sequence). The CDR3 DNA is TGTGCCAGCGCGGATGTCAGCTCCTACGAGCAGTACTTC. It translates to CASADVSSYEQYF.

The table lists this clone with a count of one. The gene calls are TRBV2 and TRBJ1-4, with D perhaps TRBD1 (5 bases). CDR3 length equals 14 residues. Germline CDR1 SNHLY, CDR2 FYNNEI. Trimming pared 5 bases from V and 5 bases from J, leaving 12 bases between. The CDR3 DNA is TGTGCCAGCAGTCGCCCTACAGGAAATGAAAAACTGTTTTTT. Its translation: CASSRPTGNEKLFF.

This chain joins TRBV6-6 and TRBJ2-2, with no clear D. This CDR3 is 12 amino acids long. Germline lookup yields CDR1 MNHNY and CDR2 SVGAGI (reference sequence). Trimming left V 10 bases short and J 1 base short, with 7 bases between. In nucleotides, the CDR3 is TGTGCCATGGCCGAGAACACCGGGGAGCTGTTTTTT. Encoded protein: CAMAENTGELFF.

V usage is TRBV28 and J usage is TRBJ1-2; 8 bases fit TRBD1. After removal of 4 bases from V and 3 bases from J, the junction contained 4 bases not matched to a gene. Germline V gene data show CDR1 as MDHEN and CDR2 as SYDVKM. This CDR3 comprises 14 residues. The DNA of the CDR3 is TGTGCCAGCAGTTGGACAGGGCTAGACTATGGCTACACCTTC. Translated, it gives CASSWTGLDYGYTF.

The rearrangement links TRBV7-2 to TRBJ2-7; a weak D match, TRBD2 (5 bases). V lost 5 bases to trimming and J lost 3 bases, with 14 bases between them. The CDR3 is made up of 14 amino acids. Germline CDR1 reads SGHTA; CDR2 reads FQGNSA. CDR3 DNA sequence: TGTGCCAGCAGCCAAAACAGAGGGATCTACGAGCAGTACTTC. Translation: CASSQNRGIYEQYF.

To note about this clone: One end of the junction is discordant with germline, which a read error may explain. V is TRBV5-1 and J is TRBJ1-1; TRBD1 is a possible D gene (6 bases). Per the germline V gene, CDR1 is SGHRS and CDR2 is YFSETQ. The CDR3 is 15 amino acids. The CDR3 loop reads CASSFINQGNSEAFF. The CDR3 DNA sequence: TGCGCCAGCAGCTTTATTAACCAGGGGAACTCTGAAGCTTTCTTT.

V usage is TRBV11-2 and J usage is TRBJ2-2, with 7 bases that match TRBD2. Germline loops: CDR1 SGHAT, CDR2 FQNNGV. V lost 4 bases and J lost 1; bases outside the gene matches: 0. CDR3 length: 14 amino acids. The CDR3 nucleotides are TGTGCCAGCAGCTGGGAGGGGAACACCGGGGAGCTGTTTTTT. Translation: CASSWEGNTGELFF.

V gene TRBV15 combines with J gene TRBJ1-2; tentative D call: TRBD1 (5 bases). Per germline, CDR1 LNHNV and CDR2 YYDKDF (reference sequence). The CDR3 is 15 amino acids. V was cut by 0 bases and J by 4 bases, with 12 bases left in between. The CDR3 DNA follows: TGTGCCACCAGCAGAGATATTATACAGGTCTATGGCTACACCTTC. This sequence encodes CATSRDIIQVYGYTF.

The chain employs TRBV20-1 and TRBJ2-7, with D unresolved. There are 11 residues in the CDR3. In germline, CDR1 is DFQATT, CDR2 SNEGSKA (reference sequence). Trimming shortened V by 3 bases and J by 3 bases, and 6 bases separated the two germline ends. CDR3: CSASSRYEQYF. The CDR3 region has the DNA TGCAGTGCTAGTAGCCGCTACGAGCAGTACTTC.

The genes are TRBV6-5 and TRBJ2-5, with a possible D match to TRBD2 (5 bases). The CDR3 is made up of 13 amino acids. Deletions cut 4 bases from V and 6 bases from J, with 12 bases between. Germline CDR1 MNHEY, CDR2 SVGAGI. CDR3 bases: TGTGCCAGCAGTTCCCCCGGGATTCAGACCCAGTACTTC. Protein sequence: CASSSPGIQTQYF.

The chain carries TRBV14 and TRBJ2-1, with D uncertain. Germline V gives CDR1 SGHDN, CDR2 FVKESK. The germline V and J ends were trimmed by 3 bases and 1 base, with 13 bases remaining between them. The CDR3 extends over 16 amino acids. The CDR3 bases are TGTGCCAGCAGCCATTGGCCAACGGGTTCCTACAATGAGCAGTTCTTC. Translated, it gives CASSHWPTGSYNEQFF.

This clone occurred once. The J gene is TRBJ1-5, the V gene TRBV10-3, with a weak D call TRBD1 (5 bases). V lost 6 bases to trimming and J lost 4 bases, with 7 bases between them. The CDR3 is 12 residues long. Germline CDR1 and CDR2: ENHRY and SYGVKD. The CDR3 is CAISAGNQPQHF. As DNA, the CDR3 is TGTGCCATCAGCGCAGGGAATCAGCCCCAGCATTTT.

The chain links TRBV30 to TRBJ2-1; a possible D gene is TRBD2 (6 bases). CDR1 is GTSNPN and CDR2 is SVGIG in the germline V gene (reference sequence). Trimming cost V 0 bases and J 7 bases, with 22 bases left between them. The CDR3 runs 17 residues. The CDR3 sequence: CAWSVRLGVKPINEQFF. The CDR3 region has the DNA TGTGCCTGGAGTGTAAGACTAGGGGTTAAGCCTATTAATGAGCAGTTCTTC.